This T cell receptor beta chain emerged from a study of blood T cell repertoires in COVID-19. The overall study: PBMCs, B-cell-depleted T cells, or T cells provided the cDNA or gDNA that made up the material.

Clones were sequenced by immunoSEQ multiplex PCR, and TCRdb holds only the in-frame ones, with some missing. The table includes 150,000 or so clones, approximately 83% detected once. CDR3 size: 12 residues. The ends lost 6 bases at V and 2 bases at J; junction bases unmatched: 3. Germline V gives CDR1 SQVTM, CDR2 ANQGSEA. The chain uses TRBV29-1 and TRBJ1-1, with 7 bases lining up with TRBD1. Sequencing used peripheral blood. The source is a man between 65 and 80 years old who had recovered from COVID-19. CDR3 amino acids: CSVGTDNTEAFF. The CDR3 nucleotides read TGCAGCGTCGGGACAGACAACACTGAAGCTTTCTTT.